This TCR beta chain was retrieved from a study of CD8+CD57+ T cells in acquired aplastic anemia. Study results and limitations: Comparison of patients with controls identified about 30 shared CD8+ CDR3 sequences. The CD8+ Simpson's diversity of patients and controls was not significantly different.

Germline V lookup: CDR1 SGHVS, CDR2 FQNEAQ. Trimming stripped 6 bases from V and 5 bases from J, with 11 bases between. CDR3 size: 13 residues. Regarding this clonotype: Its antigen remains unidentified.

By flow cytometry, patients selected for sequencing had shown an expansion of CD8+CD57+ cells. Both TCR beta VDJ combination and CDR3 sequence profiling were carried out. Genomic DNA was the template for this profiling. TCRdb reprocessed the reads via MiXCR and lists one record per CDR3 protein. Counted here are about 160,000 distinct CDR3 sequences, approximately 44% occurring once; the ten biggest clones make up 3.2%. The sequenced sample was sorted CD4+, CD8+, or CD8+CD57+ T cells (not recorded which) from PBMCs. The rearrangement links TRBV7-8 to TRBJ1-5; TRBD1 is a possible D gene (6 bases). The TCR originated in a human donor with aplastic anemia. The CDR3 nucleotides are TGTGCCAGCAGGACAGGCGGGGATCAGCCCCAGCATTTT. It is translated as CASRTGGDQPQHF.